The 6 T cell receptor beta chains reported below all come from one sample, sequenced in a study of blood T cells in healthy people across ages. Sample-barcoded 5' priming and a J-beta primer mix drove a second PCR of roughly 6 to 12 cycles. Each CDR3 protein is one row after TCRdb ran MiXCR on the 5' RACE reads. The table includes 650,000 to 800,000 distinct CDR3 sequences, under 55% detected once. The sequenced material came from blood. The source of these receptors is a man aged 55-75 years in good health.

The CDR3 region is CSARESGGPDTQYF. The CDR3 coding sequence is TGCAGTGCTAGAGAGAGCGGGGGGCCAGATACGCAGTATTTT. This rearrangement joins TRBV20-1 to TRBJ2-3; TRBD2 agrees at 9 bases. V lost 0 bases to trimming and J lost 4 bases; unmatched junction nucleotides: 2. Germline CDR1 is DFQATT and CDR2 is SNEGSKA (reference sequence). This CDR3 comprises 14 residues.

This sequence joins TRBV21-1 and TRBJ2-3; whether TRBD2, the table's D call, matches the DNA was not checked. TRBV21-1 is deemed a pseudogene. This CDR3 comprises 16 residues. Written as DNA, the CDR3 is TGTGCCAGCAGCAAAGCAGACACCCTCAGCACAGATACGCAGTATTTT. The encoded protein is CASSKADTLSTDTQYF.

This clonotype was seen only a few times. The chain joins TRBV10-3 to TRBJ2-3, with D possibly TRBD2 on 6 matching bases. Trimming left V 4 bases short and J 0 bases short, with 11 bases between. Germline loops: CDR1 ENHRY, CDR2 SYGVKD. This CDR3 contains 15 residues. The chain's CDR3 is CAISAAGSSTDTQYF. The CDR3 DNA reads TGTGCCATCAGTGCGGCGGGGTCTAGCACAGATACGCAGTATTTT.

Concerning this clonotype itself: The junction differs from germline at one of its ends, possibly a read error. This chain links TRBV20-1 with TRBJ2-7; D possibly corresponds to TRBD1 (6 bases). The CDR3 has 13 amino acids. Germline V gene data show CDR1 as DFQATT and CDR2 as SNEGSKA (reference sequence). The CDR3 bases are TGCAGTGCGGAGAAACAGGGTATGGGGGAGCGGTACTTC. It is translated as CSAEKQGMGERYF.

This clonotype has a handful of counts. J is TRBJ2-1 and V is TRBV6-5; 8 bases match TRBD2. The CDR3 has 15 amino acids. V lost 4 bases, J lost 3 bases, and 5 bases stayed unmatched. CDR1 is MNHEY, CDR2 SVGAGI, per germline. For the CDR3, the DNA is TGTGCCAGCAGTTTGCGGGGGGACCGCTACAATGAGCAGTTCTTC. This gives the protein CASSLRGDRYNEQFF.

The rearrangement joins TRBV20-1 to TRBJ1-2; unclear D gene. This CDR3 is built from 11 residues. The germline CDR1 and CDR2 sequences are DFQATT and SNEGSKA (reference sequence). Trimming stripped 3 bases from V and 4 bases from J, with 6 bases between. For the CDR3, the DNA is TGCAGTGCTAGTATTGGCTATGGCTACACCTTC. It translates to CSASIGYGYTF.